This is a list of T cell receptor beta chains from one sample in a study of shared clonotypes between healthy human individuals. The data were produced by immunoSEQ multiplex PCR, yet TCRdb's version contains in-frame clones alone and is incomplete. This table holds 950,000 to 1,300,000 clones, roughly 75% found once. The sequenced sample consisted of memory CD4+ T cells sorted from blood. Every receptor here comes from a man aged 18 to 29 in good health. CDR3s include the opening cysteine and the closing phenylalanine or tryptophan. Fields, in order: J gene, V gene, clone size, D gene, CDR3 length, CDR3 protein, CDR3 DNA. A D gene is named only where the DNA matches it firmly. Not all rows give a size; the values are once, few, many and, for expanded clones, a class.

j_call: TRBJ1-1; v_call: TRBV10-3; clone_size: -; d_call: -; cdr3_length: 15; cdr3_aa: CAISESGGSTTEAFF; cdr3_nt: TGTGCCATCAGTGAGTCAGGAGGGAGTACCACTGAAGCTTTCTTT
j_call: TRBJ1-2; v_call: TRBV30; clone_size: -; d_call: TRBD1; cdr3_length: 14; cdr3_aa: CAWSVRQGGYGYTF; cdr3_nt: TGTGCCTGGAGTGTTAGACAGGGCGGCTATGGCTACACCTTC
j_call: TRBJ2-7; v_call: TRBV5-1; clone_size: -; d_call: -; cdr3_length: 15; cdr3_aa: CASSLGSASSYDQYF; cdr3_nt: TGCGCCAGCAGCTTGGGTAGTGCCAGCTCCTACGACCAGTACTTC
j_call: TRBJ1-5; v_call: TRBV19; clone_size: -; d_call: -; cdr3_length: 17; cdr3_aa: CASSPRPRGVGNQPQHF; cdr3_nt: TGTGCCAGTAGTCCACGACCAAGGGGGGTTGGCAATCAGCCCCAGCATTTT
j_call: TRBJ2-3; v_call: TRBV4-1; clone_size: -; d_call: -; cdr3_length: 18; cdr3_aa: CASSQEGRGRANTDTQYF; cdr3_nt: TGCGCCAGCAGCCAAGAGGGAAGAGGCAGGGCGAACACAGATACGCAGTATTTT
j_call: TRBJ2-7; v_call: TRBV5-1; clone_size: few; d_call: -; cdr3_length: 14; cdr3_aa: CASSSEQSSYEQYF; cdr3_nt: TGCGCCAGCAGCTCTGAGCAGAGCTCCTACGAGCAGTACTTC
j_call: TRBJ2-7; v_call: TRBV2; clone_size: once; d_call: TRBD2; cdr3_length: 12; cdr3_aa: CASRRAGVEQYF; cdr3_nt: TGTGCCAGCAGACGAGCGGGGGTCGAGCAGTACTTC
j_call: TRBJ1-1; v_call: TRBV18; clone_size: -; d_call: -; cdr3_length: 13; cdr3_aa: CATSNGMNTEAFF; cdr3_nt: TGTGCCACGTCGAATGGGATGAACACTGAAGCTTTCTTT
j_call: TRBJ1-1; v_call: TRBV7-9; clone_size: -; d_call: TRBD1; cdr3_length: 15; cdr3_aa: CASSFADRVLTEAFF; cdr3_nt: TGTGCCAGCAGCTTCGCGGACAGGGTTTTGACTGAAGCTTTCTTT
j_call: TRBJ1-1; v_call: TRBV11-2; clone_size: -; d_call: -; cdr3_length: 14; cdr3_aa: CASSLDSLGTEAFF; cdr3_nt: TGTGCCAGCAGCTTAGATAGTTTGGGCACTGAAGCTTTCTTT
j_call: TRBJ2-4; v_call: TRBV11-2; clone_size: -; d_call: -; cdr3_length: 17; cdr3_aa: CASSLDGGTAGVGIQYF; cdr3_nt: TGTGCCAGCAGCTTAGATGGGGGGACAGCGGGAGTTGGGATTCAGTACTTC
j_call: TRBJ1-1; v_call: TRBV5-1; clone_size: -; d_call: -; cdr3_length: 11; cdr3_aa: CASSLESAAFF; cdr3_nt: TGCGCCAGCAGCCTGGAGTCCGCGGCTTTCTTT
j_call: TRBJ2-5; v_call: TRBV5-1; clone_size: -; d_call: TRBD2; cdr3_length: 14; cdr3_aa: CASSRSGGAETQYF; cdr3_nt: TGCGCCAGCAGTAGGAGCGGGGGGGCGGAGACCCAGTACTTC
j_call: TRBJ2-7; v_call: TRBV6-6; clone_size: -; d_call: TRBD2; cdr3_length: 15; cdr3_aa: CASRPSGGASYEQYF; cdr3_nt: TGTGCCAGCAGGCCTAGCGGGGGGGCCTCCTACGAGCAGTACTTC
j_call: TRBJ2-1; v_call: TRBV28; clone_size: -; d_call: TRBD1; cdr3_length: 17; cdr3_aa: CASSLRSWGQAYNEQFF; cdr3_nt: TGTGCCAGCAGTTTGAGGTCGTGGGGACAGGCCTACAATGAGCAGTTCTTC
j_call: TRBJ2-1; v_call: TRBV25-1; clone_size: -; d_call: TRBD2; cdr3_length: 15; cdr3_aa: CASSNPAGVQNEQFF; cdr3_nt: TGTGCCAGCAGTAACCCAGCGGGAGTTCAAAATGAGCAGTTCTTC
j_call: TRBJ2-1; v_call: TRBV2; clone_size: few; d_call: -; cdr3_length: 11; cdr3_aa: CASSKRNEQFF; cdr3_nt: TGTGCCAGCAGCAAAAGGAATGAGCAGTTCTTC
j_call: TRBJ1-4; v_call: TRBV9; clone_size: -; d_call: -; cdr3_length: 13; cdr3_aa: CASSVGQDEKLFF; cdr3_nt: TGTGCCAGCAGCGTAGGGCAGGATGAAAAACTGTTTTTT
j_call: TRBJ1-2; v_call: TRBV28; clone_size: -; d_call: -; cdr3_length: 13; cdr3_aa: CASSQPANYGYTF; cdr3_nt: TGTGCCAGCAGCCAACCAGCTAACTATGGCTACACCTTC
j_call: TRBJ2-6; v_call: TRBV5-1; clone_size: -; d_call: -; cdr3_length: 16; cdr3_aa: CASSFTDASGANVLTF; cdr3_nt: TGCGCCAGCAGCTTTACAGACGCTTCTGGGGCCAACGTCCTGACTTTC
j_call: TRBJ2-1; v_call: TRBV11-3; clone_size: -; d_call: TRBD1; cdr3_length: 16; cdr3_aa: CASSLVGTGGLGEQFF; cdr3_nt: TGTGCCAGCAGCTTAGTAGGGACAGGGGGTTTGGGTGAGCAGTTCTTC
j_call: TRBJ2-1; v_call: TRBV6-5; clone_size: -; d_call: -; cdr3_length: 14; cdr3_aa: CASSYSGRLNEQFF; cdr3_nt: TGTGCCAGCAGTTACTCTGGCAGGCTAAATGAGCAGTTCTTC
j_call: TRBJ1-2; v_call: TRBV19; clone_size: -; d_call: -; cdr3_length: 12; cdr3_aa: CASSIDLSGYTF; cdr3_nt: TGTGCCAGTAGTATAGATCTATCTGGCTACACCTTC
j_call: TRBJ2-7; v_call: TRBV5-4; clone_size: once; d_call: -; cdr3_length: 13; cdr3_aa: CASSLAQNYEQYF; cdr3_nt: TGTGCCAGCAGCTTGGCCCAAAACTACGAGCAGTACTTC
j_call: TRBJ1-6; v_call: TRBV28; clone_size: -; d_call: TRBD1; cdr3_length: 15; cdr3_aa: CASSVVDRDNSPLHF; cdr3_nt: TGTGCCAGCAGCGTCGTGGACAGGGATAATTCACCCCTCCACTTT
j_call: TRBJ2-1; v_call: TRBV5-1; clone_size: -; d_call: -; cdr3_length: 15; cdr3_aa: CASSRQAGYYNEQFF; cdr3_nt: TGCGCCAGCAGCCGCCAGGCGGGGTATTACAATGAGCAGTTCTTC
j_call: TRBJ2-7; v_call: TRBV6-5; clone_size: -; d_call: TRBD1; cdr3_length: 12; cdr3_aa: CASSRTGGQQYF; cdr3_nt: TGTGCCAGCAGCAGGACAGGGGGACAGCAGTACTTC
j_call: TRBJ1-2; v_call: TRBV4-3; clone_size: -; d_call: TRBD1; cdr3_length: 14; cdr3_aa: CASSQTGTGYGYTF; cdr3_nt: TGCGCCAGCAGCCAGACCGGGACAGGCTATGGCTACACCTTC
j_call: TRBJ2-3; v_call: TRBV5-4; clone_size: -; d_call: -; cdr3_length: 13; cdr3_aa: CASSLGPTDTQYF; cdr3_nt: TGTGCCAGCAGCTTGGGACCCACAGATACGCAGTATTTT
j_call: TRBJ1-1; v_call: TRBV30; clone_size: -; d_call: TRBD1; cdr3_length: 12; cdr3_aa: CAHHRGPAEAFF; cdr3_nt: TGTGCCCATCACAGGGGGCCGGCTGAAGCTTTCTTT
j_call: TRBJ1-4; v_call: TRBV28; clone_size: -; d_call: -; cdr3_length: 12; cdr3_aa: CASRGPYEKLFF; cdr3_nt: TGTGCCAGCAGGGGGCCCTATGAAAAACTGTTTTTT
j_call: TRBJ2-7; v_call: TRBV14; clone_size: -; d_call: TRBD1; cdr3_length: 14; cdr3_aa: CASSLPGQSGKQYF; cdr3_nt: TGTGCCAGCAGCTTACCGGGACAGAGTGGCAAGCAGTACTTC